A selection of T cell receptor beta chains follows, all from one sample in a study of blood T cell repertoires in COVID-19. The table came from immunoSEQ multiplex PCR; TCRdb's copy has only in-frame clones and leaves some out. The table has more than 25,000 clones, roughly 80% seen once; the top ten hold about 25%. The specimen sequenced was peripheral blood. The receptor set was obtained from a man aged 70 or older with active COVID-19. CDR3s include the opening cysteine and the closing phenylalanine or tryptophan. Each record gives: D gene, clone size, V gene, J gene, CDR3 DNA, CDR3 protein. D genes are given only for firm matches. Clone size is not always given. Where it is, it says once, few, many or a class for expanded clones.

D: -
size: -
V: TRBV24-1
J: TRBJ2-1
DNA: TGTGCCACCAGTGATGAGGGAGTTTCCTACAATGAGCAGTTCTTC
CDR3: CATSDEGVSYNEQFF

D: TRBD1
size: -
V: TRBV6-5
J: TRBJ1-2
DNA: TGTGCCAGCAGTCAGACAGGGTATGGCTACACCTTC
CDR3: CASSQTGYGYTF

D: TRBD1
size: -
V: TRBV5-1
J: TRBJ1-1
DNA: TGCGCCAGCAGCTTCACAGGGGGCGGCACTGAAGCTTTCTTT
CDR3: CASSFTGGGTEAFF

D: -
size: -
V: TRBV7-9
J: TRBJ1-1
DNA: TGTGCCAGCAGCTTAGCGGGCGGGCGGTGGACTGAAGCTTTCTTT
CDR3: CASSLAGGRWTEAFF

D: -
size: few
V: TRBV19
J: TRBJ1-6
DNA: TGTGCCAGTAGTATCAAGGGGGATTCACCCCTCCACTTT
CDR3: CASSIKGDSPLHF

D: TRBD1
size: -
V: TRBV9
J: TRBJ1-5
DNA: TGTGCCAGCAGCGTAGTGAAAAGGCAGGGGGCGGGAAATCAGCCCCAGCATTTT
CDR3: CASSVVKRQGAGNQPQHF

D: -
size: -
V: TRBV19
J: TRBJ1-2
DNA: TGTGCCAGTAGTTGGAACAGGGCTAACTATGGCTACACCTTC
CDR3: CASSWNRANYGYTF

D: TRBD1
size: few
V: TRBV6-1
J: TRBJ2-7
DNA: TGTGCCAGCAGTGAAAGTTGGTGGGGGACAGGGACCGGCGAGCAGTACTTC
CDR3: CASSESWWGTGTGEQYF

D: TRBD1
size: -
V: TRBV18
J: TRBJ1-2
DNA: TGTGCCAGCTCGGCGGGACAGCTTTCTGGCTACACCTTC
CDR3: CASSAGQLSGYTF

D: -
size: -
V: TRBV18
J: TRBJ2-5
DNA: TGTGCCAGCTCGCCCCAAAACCCCGGGGAGACCCAGTACTTC
CDR3: CASSPQNPGETQYF

D: TRBD2
size: -
V: TRBV5-5
J: TRBJ2-1
DNA: TGTGCCAGCAGCTTGGGTGAGCGGGGAGGGTTCTTC
CDR3: CASSLGERGGFF

D: -
size: -
V: TRBV5-1
J: TRBJ1-1
DNA: TGCGCCAGCAGCCGTGAGATGAACACTGAAGCTTTCTTT
CDR3: CASSREMNTEAFF

D: TRBD2
size: -
V: TRBV6-6
J: TRBJ2-7
DNA: TGTGCCAGCACCCTAGACGGGGTAGCGGGGAACTACGAGCAGTACTTC
CDR3: CASTLDGVAGNYEQYF

D: -
size: once
V: TRBV3-1/TRBV3-2
J: TRBJ2-7
DNA: TGTGCCAGCAGCCAAGGGACACTATACGAGCAGTACTTC
CDR3: CASSQGTLYEQYF